The 29 T cell receptor beta chains listed next were all sequenced from one sample in a study of early T cells in non-severe SARS-CoV-2 infection. TCRdb redid the calling of the 5' RACE reads with MiXCR, one entry per CDR3 protein. This table holds about 69,000 distinct CDR3 sequences, about 10% found once. Specimen: whole blood. These receptors all stem from an adult who was a healthcare worker with PCR-confirmed SARS-CoV-2 infection or an uninfected control (not recorded which).

The CDR3 DNA is TGTGCCAGCAGTTACTCGGTCACATTGTCCTACGAGCAGTACTTC. It translates to CASSYSVTLSYEQYF. This chain uses TRBV6-5 with TRBJ2-7; unclear D gene. CDR1 and CDR2 (germline): MNHEY, SVGAGI. V lost 0 bases and J lost 1, with 10 bases in between. The CDR3 is 15 amino acids.

This clonotype was recorded a few times. The gene calls are TRBV7-2 and TRBJ2-1; D is ambiguous. Germline V gene sequence: CDR1 SGHTA, CDR2 FQGNSA. This CDR3 contains 12 residues. With 3 bases removed from V and 4 bases from J, the gap between germline ends came to 4 bases. The chain's CDR3 is CASSFHYNEQFF. CDR3 sequence (DNA): TGTGCCAGCAGCTTCCATTACAATGAGCAGTTCTTC.

The chain carries TRBV19 and TRBJ2-1; possibly TRBD1 for D (6 bases). Trimming removed 5 bases at V and 5 bases at J, with 13 bases between. The CDR3 loop spans 14 amino acids. The germline CDR1 and CDR2 sequences are LNHDA and SQIVND (reference sequence). CDR3 DNA: TGTGCCAGTAGTGGATCGGGACACAACAATGAGCAGTTCTTC. Translated: CASSGSGHNNEQFF.

This clonotype has just a few counts. The genes are TRBV7-8 and TRBJ2-7; D is ambiguous. V lost 0 bases and J lost 7, with 16 bases in between. This CDR3 comprises 15 residues. The germline CDR1 and CDR2 sequences are SGHVS and FQNEAQ. DNA for the CDR3: TGTGCCAGCAGCTTAGCGGAAGGGCATACGGAAGAGCAGTACTTC. Protein product: CASSLAEGHTEEQYF.

This clonotype was observed many times. The chain carries TRBV11-1 and TRBJ2-2; 12 positions match TRBD1. The CDR3 is 16 residues long. V was clipped by 4 bases and J by 3 bases; unmatched bases: 3. Germline V gene sequence: CDR1 SGHAT, CDR2 FQDESV (reference sequence). CDR3 sequence reads: CASSSGQGADTGELFF. Here the CDR3 DNA reads TGTGCCAGCAGCTCGGGACAGGGGGCAGACACCGGGGAGCTGTTTTTT.

This clonotype was counted between two and nine times. The rearrangement joins TRBV19 to TRBJ2-7; TRBD1 matches at 7 bases. Trimming removed 9 bases from V and 3 bases from J; junction bases left unmatched: 11. Per germline, CDR1 LNHDA and CDR2 SQIVND (reference sequence). CDR3 length: 14 amino acids. CDR3: CASTSGGEVYEQYF. CDR3 coding DNA: TGTGCCAGCACCTCAGGGGGAGAGGTCTACGAGCAGTACTTC.

In its sample, this clonotype was seen many times. The J gene is TRBJ2-3, the V gene TRBV7-3; the D gene is possibly TRBD1 (6 bases). The germline gives CDR1 SGHTA, CDR2 FQGTGA. Between the trimmed V and J ends, which lost 6 bases and 4 bases, there was a span of 11 bases. The CDR3 consists of 13 residues. The CDR3 here is CASRLTGADTQYF. The DNA for the CDR3 is TGTGCCAGCAGACTGACAGGAGCAGATACGCAGTATTTT.

This clonotype was recorded at least ten times. V is TRBV9 and J is TRBJ1-2; D is unclear. V lost 5 bases, J lost 5 bases, and 10 bases lay in between. Germline CDR1 reads SGDLS; CDR2 reads YYNGEE. CDR3 size: 12 residues. CDR3 protein: CASSQINYGYTF. The DNA for the CDR3 is TGTGCCAGCAGTCAAATTAATTATGGCTACACCTTC.

Only a few counts were recorded for this clonotype. The chain recombines TRBV2 with TRBJ2-3; D not certain. Germline lookup yields CDR1 SNHLY and CDR2 FYNNEI. CDR3 length: 16 amino acids. V lost 1 base to trimming and J lost 0 bases, with 11 bases between them. The DNA for the CDR3 is TGTGCCAGCAGTGAAGATCTGTCCCCTAGCACAGATACGCAGTATTTT. The encoded protein is CASSEDLSPSTDTQYF. The variable domain in full, with the rest retrieved from reference TRBV2 and TRBJ2-3, is EPEVTQTPSHQVTQMGQEVILRCVPISNHLYFYWYRQILGQKVEFLVSFYNNEISEKSEIFDDQFSVERPDGSNFTLKIRSTKLEDSAMYFCASSEDLSPSTDTQYFGPGTRLTVL.

In regard to this clonotype: A read error may produce the germline difference seen at one junction end. The chain combines TRBV7-2 with TRBJ2-1; D is ambiguous. Germline loops: CDR1 SGHTA, CDR2 FQGNSA. The CDR3 covers 13 residues. CDR3: CASSLRWDNVQFF. The CDR3 DNA sequence: TGTGCCAGCAGCTTACGCTGGGATAATGTGCAGTTCTTC.

The table lists this clonotype with a few counts. The gene calls are TRBV6-2 or TRBV6-3 and TRBJ1-1, with D perhaps matching TRBD1 (5 bases). Trimming took off 4 bases at V and 4 bases at J, with 13 bases between the two ends. This CDR3 comprises 14 residues. Germline V lookup: CDR1 MNHEY, CDR2 SVGEGT. CDR3 sequence: CASSFQVGVTEAFF. Written as DNA, the CDR3 is TGTGCCAGCAGTTTCCAGGTGGGGGTCACTGAAGCTTTCTTT.

This clonotype was counted ten times or more. The chain carries TRBV7-2 and TRBJ2-5; weak D call: TRBD2 (6 bases). CDR1 and CDR2 from the germline V gene are SGHTA and FQGNSA. V was pared by 1 base and J by 5 bases, with 14 bases between. This CDR3 is built from 15 residues. The DNA of the CDR3 is TGTGCCAGCAGCTTAGTAACGGGAGTCGGGGAGACCCAGTACTTC. This translates into CASSLVTGVGETQYF. Drawing the rest from reference TRBV7-2 and TRBJ2-5, the complete variable domain is GAGVSQSPSNKVTEKGKDVELRCDPISGHTALYWYRQSLGQGLEFLIYFQGNSAPDKSGLPSDRFSAERTGGSVSTLTIQRTQQEDSAVYLCASSLVTGVGETQYFGPGTRLLVL.

Turning to this clonotype: One base away lies a much larger clone, so this may be a sequencing read error. The chain carries TRBV7-9 and TRBJ2-7; D gene uncertain. The CDR3 runs to 13 residues. Per the germline V gene, CDR1 is SEHNR and CDR2 is FQNEAQ (reference sequence). CDR3 in DNA: TGTACCAGCAGCTTAGGCCCCGGCGCCGAGCAGTACTTC. Its translation is CTSSLGPGAEQYF.

Many counts were recorded for this clonotype. The chain employs TRBV5-6 and TRBJ2-3, with TRBD1 matching 7 bases. Trimming removed 4 bases from V and 2 bases from J; junction bases left unmatched: 7. Germline CDR1 and CDR2: SGHDT and YYEEEE. The CDR3 is made up of 15 amino acids. CDR3 region: CASSTSGGYTDTQYF. CDR3 nucleotides: TGTGCCAGCAGCACATCAGGGGGTTACACAGATACGCAGTATTTT.

This clonotype was seen a handful of times. V usage is TRBV24-1 and J usage is TRBJ2-3; TRBD2 might be the D (5 bases). Germline V CDR1 and CDR2: KGHDR, SFDVKD. V gave up 4 bases and J gave up 1 base, with 5 bases separating them. The CDR3 loop spans 13 amino acids. CDR3 nucleotides: TGTGCCACCAGTGACGGGGGCACAGATACGCAGTATTTT. Protein sequence: CATSDGGTDTQYF.

This clonotype was detected ten times or more. The V gene is TRBV4-3, the J gene TRBJ2-3; unclear D gene. The CDR3 spans 17 residues. V shed 0 bases and J shed 2 bases, with 15 bases lying between them. Germline V gene lookup returns CDR1 LGHNA and CDR2 YSLEER. The CDR3 sequence: CASSQDSSSYVTDTQYF. CDR3 DNA sequence: TGCGCCAGCAGCCAAGATAGCTCTAGTTACGTCACAGATACGCAGTATTTT.

This clonotype was detected only a few times. J is TRBJ2-1 and V is TRBV2; D gene ambiguous. The CDR3 is made up of 13 amino acids. V lost 7 bases, J lost 4 bases, and 11 bases lay in between. The V gene's germline CDR1 is SNHLY and CDR2 FYNNEI. Written as DNA, the CDR3 is TGTGCCAGCAAGGATTCCCTGTACAATGAGCAGTTCTTC. Its translation: CASKDSLYNEQFF.

This clonotype was recorded at least ten times. The CDR3 protein is CASSQDYATASYEQYF. CDR3 DNA: TGCGCCAGCAGCCAAGATTATGCGACGGCCTCCTACGAGCAGTACTTC. The chain couples TRBV4-3 to TRBJ2-7, with D unresolved. With 0 bases removed from V and 0 bases from J, the gap between germline ends came to 12 bases. The CDR3 length is 16 residues. The germline V gene has CDR1 LGHNA and CDR2 YSLEER.

This clonotype appeared many times. The chain joins TRBV7-2 to TRBJ2-3; no clear D gene. Germline-derived CDR1 and CDR2 are SGHTA and FQGNSA. The V end was cut by 5 bases, the J end by 6 bases, with 9 bases between. This CDR3 has 12 amino acids. CDR3 DNA sequence: TGTGCCAGCAGCCTCCGATCGGATACGCAGTATTTT. Its protein product is CASSLRSDTQYF.

This clonotype was observed many times. The chain carries TRBV28 and TRBJ2-3, with 12 bases aligning to TRBD2. Germline trimming cut 5 bases from V and 7 bases from J; bases unmatched to any gene: 7. CDR1 is MDHEN, CDR2 SYDVKM, per germline. The CDR3 covers 15 residues. In nucleotides, the CDR3 is TGTGCCAGCAGTACGAGACTAGCGGGAGACTATACGCAGTATTTT. Translated, it gives CASSTRLAGDYTQYF.

This clonotype was counted at least ten times. V usage is TRBV7-2 and J usage is TRBJ2-3; the D is unclear. Trimming took off 4 bases at V and 6 bases at J, with 17 bases between the two ends. Germline CDR1 SGHTA, CDR2 FQGNSA. CDR3 length: 15 residues. In DNA form, the CDR3 reads TGTGCCAGCAGCTCCCACCCCCCCCATCCTGATACGCAGTATTTT. Translation gives CASSSHPPHPDTQYF.

This clonotype was counted ten times or more. This chain connects TRBV3-1 to TRBJ2-3; no firm D call. The germline gives CDR1 LGHDT, CDR2 YNNKEL (reference sequence). The CDR3 spans 13 residues. Trimming took 3 bases from V and 6 from J, leaving 10 bases between them. CDR3 in DNA: TGTGCCAGCAGCCAGACGCTGCGCGATACGCAGTATTTT. This translates into CASSQTLRDTQYF.

There are many counts of this clonotype. V usage is TRBV7-8 and J usage is TRBJ2-7; 7 bases are shared with TRBD1. Germline loops: CDR1 SGHVS, CDR2 FQNEAQ. The CDR3 totals 16 residues. Germline trimming cut 5 bases from V and 0 bases from J; bases unmatched to any gene: 10. CDR3 nucleotides: TGTGCCAGCAGCCAATGGGCGGCAGGGGGCTCCTACGAGCAGTACTTC. As protein: CASSQWAAGGSYEQYF.

This clonotype turned up a few times. The V and J genes are TRBV29-1 and TRBJ2-5, with 7 bases that match TRBD1. The CDR3 consists of 13 residues. V lost 6 bases, J lost 5 bases, and 9 bases stayed unmatched. Germline CDR1 reads SQVTM; CDR2 reads ANQGSEA. The CDR3 bases are TGCAGCGTCCAACAGGGGAGAGGGGAGACCCAGTACTTC. This translates into CSVQQGRGETQYF. Looking up the rest from reference TRBV29-1 and TRBJ2-5 gives the full variable domain: SAVISQKPSRDICQRGTSLTIQCQVDSQVTMMFWYRQQPGQSLTLIATANQGSEATYESGFVIDKFPISRPNLTFSTLTVSNMSPEDSSIYLCSVQQGRGETQYFGPGTRLLVL.

This clonotype was found a few times. The chain has TRBV3-1 and TRBJ1-2, with 7 bases matching TRBD1. The CDR3 length is 13 residues. V trimming: 6 bases; J trimming: 4 bases; junction bases outside the gene matches: 5. Germline assignment: CDR1 LGHDT and CDR2 YNNKEL (reference sequence). Here the CDR3 reads CASSFGTAYGYTF. Written as DNA, the CDR3 is TGTGCCAGCAGTTTTGGGACAGCCTATGGCTACACCTTC.

V gene TRBV3-1 combines with J gene TRBJ2-7, with D perhaps given as TRBD1 or TRBD2 (5 bases each). Trimming left V 1 base short and J 4 bases short, with 17 bases between. This CDR3 has 16 residues. From germline, CDR1 is LGHDT and CDR2 YNNKEL (reference sequence). The CDR3 sequence: CASSQGEGTPRYEQYF. In DNA, the CDR3 is TGTGCCAGCAGCCAAGGGGAAGGGACCCCTCGATACGAGCAGTACTTC.

The chain carries TRBV29-1 and TRBJ1-2; D possibly corresponds to TRBD1 (5 bases). CDR1 SQVTM and CDR2 ANQGSEA come from the germline V gene. Trimming took 6 bases from V and 10 from J, leaving 21 bases between them. There are 13 residues in the CDR3. DNA for the CDR3: TGCAGCGTACCCACACCGGGACGGCAAGCCTACACCTTC. Amino acid sequence: CSVPTPGRQAYTF.

This clonotype has at least ten counts. The V call is TRBV18, the J call TRBJ2-7; 11 bases align to TRBD1. Looked up from germline, CDR1 is KGHSH and CDR2 is LQKENI. Trimming at V came to 4 bases and at J to 1 base, leaving 3 bases not matched to a gene. This CDR3 comprises 15 residues. The CDR3 coding sequence is TGTGCCAGCTCACTCGGACAGGGGGCATCCTACGAGCAGTACTTC. It yields the protein CASSLGQGASYEQYF.

This clonotype came up a few times. The chain is built from TRBV5-6 and TRBJ1-2; a weak D match, TRBD1 (5 bases). V lost 0 bases and J 6 bases, leaving 12 bases between the germline ends. CDR1 is SGHDT and CDR2 is YYEEEE in the germline V gene. The CDR3 is 14 amino acids. The DNA of the CDR3 is TGTGCCAGCAGCTTGGGCGGAGGGGCGAATGGCTACACCTTC. This translates into CASSLGGGANGYTF.